A selection of T cell receptor beta chains follows, all from one sample in a study of T-cell reconstitution after alpha-beta-depleted transplantation in children. TCRdb passed the PCR reads through MiXCR, listing each CDR3 protein once. The sample lists roughly 400,000 distinct CDR3 sequences; about a fifth were seen once. The input for sequencing was PBMCs from the stem cell graft donor, taken from the stem cell graft. Receptor source: a human donor who donated a stem cell graft to a child with acute myeloid leukemia. Both conserved end residues are part of each CDR3. Each record gives: V gene, D gene, CDR3 protein. D genes are given only for firm matches.

V gene: TRBV12-3/TRBV12-4
D gene: NA
CDR3 protein: CASSFGQDQPQHF

V gene: TRBV9
D gene: TRBD2
CDR3 protein: CASSARGGNEQFF

V gene: TRBV6-5
D gene: TRBD1
CDR3 protein: CASSYSDRARSGELFF

V gene: TRBV21-1
D gene: NA
CDR3 protein: CASSKFILCAACTDTQYF

V gene: TRBV12-3/TRBV12-4
D gene: NA
CDR3 protein: CASTPDLVYNEQFF

V gene: TRBV28
D gene: TRBD2
CDR3 protein: CASSGTSGSSYNEQFF

V gene: TRBV10-3
D gene: NA
CDR3 protein: CAISGTEETQYF

V gene: TRBV28
D gene: NA
CDR3 protein: CASSTVSGYTF

V gene: TRBV29-1
D gene: NA
CDR3 protein: CSAVTPETDTQYF

V gene: TRBV6-5
D gene: TRBD1
CDR3 protein: CASSSKPTGTGYEQYF

V gene: TRBV7-8
D gene: NA
CDR3 protein: CASNQGSYEQYF

V gene: TRBV29-1
D gene: NA
CDR3 protein: CSVAWQHSYEQYF

V gene: TRBV7-3
D gene: NA
CDR3 protein: CASSLTLANSQFF

V gene: TRBV12-3/TRBV12-4
D gene: NA
CDR3 protein: CASSESGPNNEQFF

V gene: TRBV5-5
D gene: TRBD1
CDR3 protein: CASSEPTTGGVETQYF

V gene: TRBV7-2
D gene: TRBD2
CDR3 protein: CASSSSRASGIGNEQFF

V gene: TRBV25-1
D gene: NA
CDR3 protein: CASSDPQTVEGEAGNTIYF

V gene: TRBV4-3
D gene: NA
CDR3 protein: CASSSSMGSSYNEQFF

V gene: TRBV12-3/TRBV12-4
D gene: TRBD2
CDR3 protein: CASSLVSGSSYEQYF

V gene: TRBV2
D gene: NA
CDR3 protein: CASSATVRNEQFF

V gene: TRBV7-2
D gene: TRBD2
CDR3 protein: CASSPAGSGTREQYF

V gene: TRBV7-9
D gene: TRBD2
CDR3 protein: CASSWGTSGSEQFF

V gene: TRBV9
D gene: NA
CDR3 protein: CASSAQDYSYEQYF

V gene: TRBV28
D gene: NA
CDR3 protein: CASRTRDGKMNTEAFF

V gene: TRBV19
D gene: TRBD2
CDR3 protein: CASRGGLMGQETQYF

V gene: TRBV12-3/TRBV12-4
D gene: TRBD1
CDR3 protein: CASSFRSGGKETQYF

V gene: TRBV29-1
D gene: NA
CDR3 protein: CSIGRDNTGELFF

V gene: TRBV10-3
D gene: TRBD1
CDR3 protein: CATMTGTGANVLTF

V gene: TRBV29-1
D gene: TRBD1
CDR3 protein: CSTSGTGASGELFF

V gene: TRBV28
D gene: NA
CDR3 protein: CASTSGANVLTF

V gene: TRBV7-9
D gene: TRBD2
CDR3 protein: CASSLVGEGVFF

V gene: TRBV6-1
D gene: TRBD2
CDR3 protein: CASGEAGGTYEQYF

V gene: TRBV28
D gene: NA
CDR3 protein: CASTSTPGTVNSPLHF

V gene: TRBV12-3/TRBV12-4
D gene: TRBD1
CDR3 protein: CASSTWTGGNEQYF

V gene: TRBV5-1
D gene: TRBD1
CDR3 protein: CASSQTGTRYEQYF

V gene: TRBV10-3
D gene: TRBD1
CDR3 protein: CAISGDRENTEAFF

V gene: TRBV27
D gene: TRBD2
CDR3 protein: CASSFGGGDTGELFF

V gene: TRBV5-1
D gene: NA
CDR3 protein: CASRRPPGTSQETQYF

V gene: TRBV12-3/TRBV12-4
D gene: NA
CDR3 protein: CASSLSRKVF

V gene: TRBV28
D gene: NA
CDR3 protein: CASSLDGTATGTQYF

V gene: TRBV28
D gene: NA
CDR3 protein: CASSEIWGNEQFF

V gene: TRBV20-1
D gene: NA
CDR3 protein: CSARVIGSSYNEQFF

V gene: TRBV28
D gene: NA
CDR3 protein: CASSVESSGYTF

V gene: TRBV7-3
D gene: NA
CDR3 protein: CASSPNAPPNNEQFF

V gene: TRBV12-3/TRBV12-4
D gene: NA
CDR3 protein: CASSKGVGGPDTQYF

V gene: TRBV4-1
D gene: NA
CDR3 protein: CASSQDLAGKIYEQYF

V gene: TRBV20-1
D gene: NA
CDR3 protein: CSAPWGAVDTQYF

V gene: TRBV7-8
D gene: TRBD2
CDR3 protein: CASSQSRTSGYYEQYF

V gene: TRBV6-2/TRBV6-3
D gene: NA
CDR3 protein: CASSYSRARGSGANVLTF

V gene: TRBV4-1
D gene: TRBD2
CDR3 protein: CASSQMTSGRIEQFF

V gene: TRBV2
D gene: TRBD1
CDR3 protein: CASSQTGSGTGELFF

V gene: TRBV4-3
D gene: NA
CDR3 protein: CASSQMRVSYNEQFF

V gene: TRBV6-5
D gene: TRBD2
CDR3 protein: CASSYRSGRNYEQYF

V gene: TRBV2
D gene: TRBD2
CDR3 protein: CASSEVREGDTQYF

V gene: TRBV20-1
D gene: NA
CDR3 protein: CMTAKQETQYF

V gene: TRBV7-6
D gene: NA
CDR3 protein: CASSQEEGTTNEKLFF

V gene: TRBV28
D gene: TRBD1
CDR3 protein: CASSFRGQYNEQFF

V gene: TRBV27
D gene: NA
CDR3 protein: CASRKSGSANVLTF